This T cell receptor (beta chain) is from a study of CD4 and CD8 cells across lung adenocarcinoma regions. Localized lung adenocarcinoma, a non-small cell lung cancer, affected the donors. TCRdb independently ran MiXCR on the PCR reads; one entry per CDR3 protein. Among around 20,000 distinct CDR3 sequences, around 50% were seen once, and the ten largest hold under 35%. This CDR3 contains 13 residues. In germline, CDR1 is MNHEY, CDR2 SMNVEV (reference sequence). The J gene is TRBJ2-5, the V gene TRBV27; perhaps D is TRBD1 or TRBD2 (6 bases each). This clonotype was sampled from a female donor with lung adenocarcinoma. The CD4 and CD8 labels of this study may be unreliable. Sequencing was carried out using CD8+ T cells from the center of a lung tumor. For the CDR3, the DNA is TGTGGGATCGGGGGCCGTGTCCAAGAGACCCAGTACTTC. This codes for CGIGGRVQETQYF.